These T cell receptor beta chains were read from a single sample in a study of blood T cells in healthy people across ages. TCRdb reprocessed the 5' RACE reads with MiXCR, giving one entry per CDR3 protein. The data hold approximately 1,000,000 distinct CDR3 sequences, with around 43% observed a single time. Sequencing used blood. The receptors shown here come from an older woman in good health. CDR3s include the opening cysteine and the closing phenylalanine or tryptophan. A D gene is named only where the DNA matches it firmly. Only part of the rows carry a size: once, few, many, or a class if the clone is expanded.

j_call clone_size cdr3_length v_call d_call cdr3_aa cdr3_nt
TRBJ2-5 NA 14 TRBV7-9 NA CASSSPWTEETQYF TGTGCCAGCAGCTCACCCTGGACAGAAGAGACCCAGTACTTC
TRBJ2-7 NA 13 TRBV5-1 NA CASSVAGNYEQYF TGCGCCAGCAGCGTGGCAGGAAACTACGAGCAGTACTTC
TRBJ2-1 NA 16 TRBV7-3 TRBD2 CASSSQGLAGHNEQFF TGTGCCAGCAGCAGCCAGGGACTAGCGGGCCACAATGAGCAGTTCTTC
TRBJ2-5 NA 16 TRBV27 TRBD2 CASSPWTSGARWTQYF TGTGCCAGCAGTCCATGGACTAGCGGGGCACGGTGGACCCAGTACTTC
TRBJ2-7 NA 12 TRBV2 NA CASLTGFEEQYF TGTGCCAGCCTAACAGGGTTTGAGGAGCAGTACTTC
TRBJ2-7 NA 15 TRBV12-5 TRBD2 CASGPGLADHNEQYF TGTGCTAGTGGTCCGGGACTAGCGGATCACAATGAGCAGTACTTC
TRBJ1-1 NA 15 TRBV20-1 TRBD1 CSASQQGQVYTEAFF TGCAGTGCTAGTCAGCAGGGACAGGTGTACACTGAAGCTTTCTTT
TRBJ1-2 NA 14 TRBV27 NA CASSLLGRVGGYTF TGTGCCAGCAGTTTACTAGGGAGGGTTGGCGGCTACACCTTC
TRBJ2-4 few 13 TRBV20-1 TRBD1 CSAIDRVKNIQYF TGCAGTGCAATCGACAGGGTCAAAAACATTCAGTACTTC
TRBJ2-7 few 16 TRBV2 NA CASSGDRLGDSYEQYF TGTGCCAGCAGTGGGGACCGGCTGGGGGATTCCTACGAGCAGTACTTC
TRBJ2-5 few 16 TRBV20-1 TRBD1 CSASPTWTGLSETQYF TGCAGTGCTAGTCCTACCTGGACAGGGTTATCGGAGACCCAGTACTTC
TRBJ2-3 many 13 TRBV27 TRBD2 CASSSSGRDTQYF TGTGCCAGCAGTTCCAGCGGGAGAGATACGCAGTATTTT
TRBJ2-1 NA 19 TRBV15 TRBD2 CATSREPSQTSGSLDEQFF TGTGCCACCAGCAGAGAGCCAAGTCAAACTAGCGGGTCTTTGGATGAGCAGTTCTTC
TRBJ2-1 NA 14 TRBV25-1 NA CASSEVGVLNEQFF TGTGCCAGCAGTGAAGTGGGAGTTTTAAATGAGCAGTTCTTC
TRBJ2-1 few 13 TRBV21-1 NA CASSSSGCNEQFF TGTGCCAGCAGTTCTAGCGGGTGCAATGAGCAGTTCTTC
TRBJ2-3 NA 16 TRBV14 NA CASSQEPGWEPDTQYF TGTGCCAGCAGCCAAGAACCAGGGTGGGAGCCAGATACGCAGTATTTT
TRBJ1-2 NA 16 TRBV3-1 NA CASSQDRGVDNYGYTF TGTGCCAGCAGCCAAGATCGCGGGGTTGATAACTATGGCTACACCTTC
TRBJ2-5 NA 15 TRBV20-1 TRBD1 CSAGEGQGRGETQYF TGCAGTGCTGGAGAGGGACAGGGGAGGGGAGAGACCCAGTACTTC
TRBJ2-1 NA 14 TRBV15 NA CATRGDTQNNEQFF TGTGCCACCAGGGGTGACACCCAAAACAATGAGCAGTTCTTC
TRBJ2-7 few 15 TRBV12-3/TRBV12-4 NA CASSPGVGATYEQYF TGTGCCAGCAGCCCGGGTGTAGGGGCCACCTACGAGCAGTACTTC
TRBJ2-3 few 15 TRBV4-1 TRBD2 CASSQVAGETDTQYF TGCGCCAGCAGCCAAGTGGCGGGAGAAACGGATACGCAGTATTTT
TRBJ1-6 NA 15 TRBV12-3/TRBV12-4 TRBD1 CASSLADRDGSPLHF TGTGCCAGCAGTTTGGCGGACAGGGATGGTTCACCCCTCCACTTT
TRBJ1-2 few 12 TRBV12-3/TRBV12-4 NA CASSLGPAGYTF TGTGCCAGCAGTCTGGGACCGGCGGGCTACACCTTC
TRBJ2-1 few 12 TRBV12-3/TRBV12-4 NA CASSWTLGEMFF TGTGCCAGCAGTTGGACTCTAGGGGAGATGTTCTTC
TRBJ2-2 once 15 TRBV12-3/TRBV12-4 TRBD2 CASSSGGSGPGELFF TGTGCCAGCAGTTCGGGAGGGAGTGGGCCCGGGGAGCTGTTTTTT
TRBJ2-5 NA 16 TRBV7-9 TRBD2 CASSEAGLAGVGEQYF TGTGCCAGCAGCGAAGCTGGACTAGCGGGAGTCGGTGAGCAGTACTTC
TRBJ2-1 NA 11 TRBV20-1 NA CSATPGYEQFF TGCAGTGCTACCCCCGGTTATGAGCAGTTCTTC
TRBJ2-3 NA 17 TRBV4-1 TRBD2 CASSQALTSGRINTQYF TGCGCCAGCAGCCAAGCACTAACTAGCGGGAGAATAAATACGCAGTATTTT
TRBJ1-3 NA 14 TRBV28 NA CASSPATVGNTIYF TGTGCCAGCAGTCCCGCGACAGTCGGAAACACCATATATTTT
TRBJ1-4 NA 17 TRBV28 NA CASSSWREGLSNEKLFF TGTGCCAGCAGTTCGTGGAGGGAAGGGCTCTCTAATGAAAAACTGTTTTTT
TRBJ2-1 few 13 TRBV12-5 NA CASGPRSYNEQFF TGTGCTAGTGGCCCCAGGAGTTACAATGAGCAGTTCTTC
TRBJ2-7 NA 12 TRBV30 NA CAWAQSSYEQYF TGTGCCTGGGCACAGAGCTCCTACGAGCAGTACTTC
TRBJ1-1 few 11 TRBV10-3 NA CAISQNTEAFF TGTGCCATCAGCCAAAACACTGAAGCTTTCTTT
TRBJ2-7 NA 14 TRBV3-1 TRBD2 CASSQSGRGNEQYF TGTGCCAGCAGCCAAAGCGGGAGGGGGAATGAGCAGTACTTC
TRBJ1-1 NA 17 TRBV7-6 TRBD1 CASSLEDRGGLGTEAFF TGTGCCAGCAGCTTAGAAGACAGGGGGGGGCTGGGCACTGAAGCTTTCTTT
TRBJ2-3 NA 17 TRBV7-6 TRBD2 CASRHLAGVRGTDTQYF TGTGCCAGCAGACATCTAGCGGGAGTACGGGGCACAGATACGCAGTATTTT
TRBJ2-1 NA 17 TRBV20-1 NA CSARVASGQNLYNEQFF TGCAGTGCTAGAGTCGCGTCTGGCCAAAATCTCTACAATGAGCAGTTCTTC
TRBJ2-5 NA 14 TRBV6-6 NA CASGLPGVGETQYF TGTGCCAGCGGGCTCCCAGGGGTCGGAGAGACCCAGTACTTC
TRBJ2-6 NA 17 TRBV15 NA CATSRVGGGSGANVLTF TGTGCCACCAGCAGAGTTGGGGGTGGGTCTGGGGCCAACGTCCTGACTTTC
TRBJ1-2 NA 18 TRBV20-1 NA CSARDSGRAAILNYGYTF TGCAGTGCTAGAGATTCTGGCAGGGCTGCAATTTTAAACTATGGCTACACCTTC
TRBJ2-1 once 15 TRBV20-1 TRBD2 CSAREPGLADNEQFF TGCAGTGCTAGAGAACCAGGACTAGCGGACAATGAGCAGTTCTTC
TRBJ1-1 NA 13 TRBV10-3 NA CAISEVLDAEAFF TGTGCCATCAGTGAGGTTTTGGACGCTGAAGCTTTCTTT
TRBJ2-3 NA 17 TRBV24-1 TRBD2 CATSDLNERDLRDTQYF TGTGCCACCAGTGATTTGAACGAGCGGGATCTCCGAGATACGCAGTATTTT
TRBJ2-1 few 19 TRBV4-2 TRBD2 CASSQATILAGVNSNEQFF TGTGCCAGCAGCCAAGCAACAATCCTAGCGGGAGTTAATAGTAATGAGCAGTTCTTC
TRBJ1-4 NA 13 TRBV29-1 NA CSVESLTGRELFF TGCAGCGTTGAATCTCTGACAGGCCGGGAACTGTTTTTT
TRBJ2-1 few 18 TRBV7-2 TRBD2 CASSLADLISGIYNEQFF TGTGCCAGCAGCTTAGCGGACCTCATTAGCGGGATCTACAATGAGCAGTTCTTC
TRBJ2-1 NA 15 TRBV4-1 TRBD2 CASSPRGEGYNEQFF TGCGCCAGCAGCCCCCGCGGGGAGGGCTACAATGAGCAGTTCTTC